Below, 17 T cell receptor beta chains from the same sample are listed, as sequenced in a study of blood T cell repertoires in COVID-19. Using immunoSEQ multiplex PCR, the repertoire was profiled, and TCRdb retains in-frame clones only, with some absent. The data show fewer than 120,000 clones, 76% seen once. Input material: peripheral blood. The receptor set was obtained from an elderly woman with acute or convalescent COVID-19.

The chain is built from TRBV7-9 and TRBJ2-2, with TRBD2 matching 8 bases. J lost 6 bases, V lost 11 bases, and 8 bases had no gene match. Germline V gene lookup returns CDR1 SEHNR and CDR2 FQNEAQ (reference sequence). CDR3 length: 13 amino acids. The chain's CDR3 is CASKSGSPGELFF. The CDR3 DNA is TGTGCCTCCAAGAGCGGGAGCCCCGGGGAGCTGTTTTTT.

V is TRBV6-6 and J is TRBJ1-2, with D possibly being TRBD1 (6 bases). CDR3 length: 14 residues. V was pared by 6 bases and J by 4 bases, with 15 bases between. Germline values: CDR1 MNHNY, CDR2 SVGAGI (reference sequence). CDR3 DNA: TGTGCCAGCAGACACAGGGCCCGGGGCTATGGCTACACCTTC. Its translation is CASRHRARGYGYTF.

The V call is TRBV2, the J call TRBJ2-3; D is possibly TRBD2 (5 bases). Germline V gives CDR1 SNHLY, CDR2 FYNNEI. This CDR3 has 13 amino acids. Trimming left V 7 bases short and J 4 bases short, with 12 bases between. CDR3 bases: TGTGCCAGCACGGGGTCTGCGCCAGATACGCAGTATTTT. This codes for CASTGSAPDTQYF.

The V call is TRBV7-9, the J call TRBJ2-5, with a possible D match to TRBD2 (6 bases). The CDR3 is 15 amino acids. Germline values: CDR1 SEHNR, CDR2 FQNEAQ (reference sequence). The V and J ends lost 2 bases and 4 bases respectively, with 14 bases between them. The CDR3 DNA sequence: TGTGCCAGCAGCTTATCCAACGGGAGAGGAGAGACCCAGTACTTC. Translated: CASSLSNGRGETQYF.

The chain employs TRBV4-3 and TRBJ2-2, with D maybe TRBD1 (5 bases). The germline CDR1 and CDR2 sequences are LGHNA and YSLEER. This CDR3 region has 15 residues. Trimming pared 4 bases from V and 2 bases from J, leaving 11 bases between. CDR3 in amino acids: CASSLGVQNTGELFF. CDR3 nucleotides: TGCGCCAGCAGCCTAGGGGTCCAAAACACCGGGGAGCTGTTTTTT.

This clone was counted only a few times. CDR3 DNA: TGTGCCTGGAGTCAGGGCTTGGGGCAGTTCTTC. Its translation: CAWSQGLGQFF. This chain joins TRBV30 and TRBJ2-1, with D perhaps TRBD1 (5 bases). Germline V gives CDR1 GTSNPN, CDR2 SVGIG (reference sequence). Trimming cost V 2 bases and J 12 bases, with 11 bases left between them. The CDR3 contains 11 residues.

The gene calls are TRBV29-1 and TRBJ1-6; D is possibly TRBD1 (5 bases). Trimming shortened V by 6 bases and J by 0 bases, and 12 bases separated the two germline ends. CDR3 length equals 15 residues. Germline V gene lookup returns CDR1 SQVTM and CDR2 ANQGSEA. The CDR3 DNA sequence: TGCAGCGTGGCCACCGACAGCTCCTATAATTCACCCCTCCACTTT. It is translated as CSVATDSSYNSPLHF.

This chain uses TRBV9 with TRBJ1-6, with D perhaps matching TRBD1 (5 bases). The CDR3 runs 13 residues. Trimming took off 0 bases at V and 9 bases at J, with 7 bases between the two ends. The germline CDR1 and CDR2 sequences are SGDLS and YYNGEE. This CDR3 is CASSVGGGSPLHF. The CDR3 DNA follows: TGTGCCAGCAGCGTAGGGGGCGGTTCACCCCTCCACTTT. Complete variable domain (other parts from reference TRBV9 and TRBJ1-6): DSGVTQTPKHLITATGQRVTLRCSPRSGDLSVYWYQQSLDQGLQFLIQYYNGEERAKGNILERFSAQQFPDLHSELNLSSLELGDSALYFCASSVGGGSPLHFGNGTRLTVT.

This sequence joins TRBV7-8 and TRBJ1-1, with 7 bases identical to TRBD1. This CDR3 region has 16 residues. With 1 base clipped from V and 1 base from J, the junction kept 6 bases outside the gene matches. From germline, CDR1 is SGHVS and CDR2 FQNEAQ. CDR3 region: CASSLGETGWNTEAFF. The DNA for the CDR3 is TGTGCCAGCAGCTTAGGAGAGACAGGGTGGAACACTGAAGCTTTCTTT.

CDR3 protein: CSVSQGVNSPLHF. The CDR3 coding sequence is TGCAGCGTTTCCCAGGGGGTAAATTCACCCCTCCACTTT. V is TRBV29-1 and J is TRBJ1-6; 7 nucleotides match TRBD1. Germline loops: CDR1 SQVTM, CDR2 ANQGSEA. With 5 bases clipped from V and 7 bases from J, the junction kept 5 bases outside the gene matches. There are 13 residues in the CDR3.

The chain employs TRBV19 and TRBJ1-5; 7 bases match TRBD1. CDR1 and CDR2 (germline): LNHDA, SQIVND (reference sequence). The CDR3 runs to 15 residues. The V segment lost 5 bases and the J segment 5 bases; nucleotides outside the gene matches: 9. This CDR3 is CASSVSRQGYQPQHF. The DNA of the CDR3 is TGTGCCAGTAGTGTCAGCCGACAGGGCTATCAGCCCCAGCATTTT.

The chain uses TRBV4-2 and TRBJ2-2; TRBD2 matches 10 bases. The germline V gene has CDR1 LGHNA and CDR2 YNFKEQ. The length of the CDR3 is 17 residues. J lost 6 bases, V lost 0 bases, and 7 bases had no gene match. The CDR3 nucleotides are TGTGCCAGCAGCCAAGATTGGAGCGGGGGGGCTGCCGGGGAGCTGTTTTTT. It encodes CASSQDWSGGAAGELFF.

The genes are TRBV29-1 and TRBJ2-5; no firm D call. The germline CDR1 and CDR2 sequences are SQVTM and ANQGSEA. The CDR3 extends over 10 amino acids. Deletions cut 4 bases from V and 5 bases from J, with 5 bases between. The CDR3 region is CSVGEETQYF. The CDR3 nucleotides read TGCAGCGTTGGCGAGGAGACCCAGTACTTC.

The V gene is TRBV3-1 (or the pseudogene TRBV3-2), the J gene TRBJ2-7; TRBD2 might be the D (5 bases). This CDR3 spans 14 amino acids. Trimming removed 3 bases at V and 1 base at J, with 10 bases between. Germline CDR1 is LGHDT and CDR2 is YNNKEL (reference sequence). In DNA form, the CDR3 reads TGTGCCAGCAGCCATGGCCTAGCTTCCTACGAGCAGTACTTC. Its translation: CASSHGLASYEQYF.

The V call is TRBV10-2, the J call TRBJ2-7, with 7 bases lining up with TRBD1. The V segment lost 8 bases and the J segment 3 bases; nucleotides outside the gene matches: 10. The CDR3 length is 14 residues. Germline loops: CDR1 WSHSY, CDR2 SAAADI. The CDR3 DNA sequence: TGCGCCAGCGTCGCACAGGGGCTTAGCTACGAGCAGTACTTC. Translation gives CASVAQGLSYEQYF.

CDR3 loop: CSVEDQLGTGYGYTF. The CDR3 bases are TGCAGCGTTGAAGATCAACTCGGGACAGGGTATGGCTACACCTTC. The rearrangement links TRBV29-1 to TRBJ1-2; 9 bases align to TRBD1. Trimming removed 0 bases from V and 5 bases from J; junction bases left unmatched: 7. The V gene's germline CDR1 is SQVTM and CDR2 ANQGSEA. This CDR3 spans 15 amino acids.

CDR3 amino acids: CASRFSGRGGQETQYF. DNA of the CDR3: TGTGCCAGCAGGTTCTCAGGGAGGGGGGGACAAGAGACCCAGTACTTC. The chain employs TRBV2 and TRBJ2-5; D may be TRBD2 (7 bases). The CDR3 consists of 16 residues. Per germline, CDR1 SNHLY and CDR2 FYNNEI. The V and J ends lost 6 bases and 2 bases respectively, with 19 bases between them.